The 23 T cell receptor beta chains listed next were all sequenced from one sample in a study of blood T cell repertoires in COVID-19. Some clones are missing from TCRdb's copy, which holds only in-frame ones; the method was immunoSEQ multiplex PCR. This repertoire shows 250,000 to 350,000 clones, about 87% found once; its top ten account for just under 7%. Sequencing was carried out using peripheral blood. The source of these receptors is a woman under 40 who had recovered from COVID-19.

V usage is TRBV6-1 and J usage is TRBJ2-6; 8 bases align to TRBD1. After removal of 3 bases from V and 4 bases from J, the junction contained 5 bases not matched to a gene. The CDR3 extends over 16 amino acids. From germline, CDR1 is MNHNS and CDR2 SASEGT. The DNA of the CDR3 is TGTGCCAGCAGTGACGGACAGGGATCGGGGGCCAACGTCCTGACTTTC. It is translated as CASSDGQGSGANVLTF.

V is TRBV12-3 or TRBV12-4 and J is TRBJ2-3, with D perhaps TRBD2 (6 bases). The CDR3 extends over 12 amino acids. Trimming removed 5 bases from V and 10 bases from J, with 13 bases in between. The CDR3 DNA follows: TGTGCCAGCAGTCCAGTGGGGGGAGCGCAGTATTTT. Encoded protein: CASSPVGGAQYF.

The V call is TRBV20-1, the J call TRBJ1-2; D not resolved. The CDR3 sequence is 11 residues long. With 5 bases removed from V and 6 bases from J, the gap between germline ends came to 10 bases. Germline V gene data show CDR1 as DFQATT and CDR2 as SNEGSKA (reference sequence). DNA for the CDR3: TGCAGTGCTGGGCGGGTGGATGGCTACACCTTC. As protein: CSAGRVDGYTF.

The rearrangement joins TRBV7-3 to TRBJ1-1; possible D gene TRBD1, 6 bases. The CDR3 loop spans 14 amino acids. V gave up 5 bases and J gave up 1 base, with 11 bases separating them. CDR1 and CDR2 from the germline V gene are SGHTA and FQGTGA. This CDR3 is CASSQGHQNTEAFF. The DNA for the CDR3 is TGTGCCAGCAGCCAGGGGCATCAGAACACTGAAGCTTTCTTT.

The chain is built from TRBV7-8 and TRBJ1-6; TRBD1 might be the D (6 bases). Between the trimmed V and J ends, which lost 5 bases and 6 bases, there was a span of 14 bases. Germline V gene lookup returns CDR1 SGHVS and CDR2 FQNEAQ. The CDR3 runs to 15 residues. The CDR3 is CASSGRTAANSPLHF. The CDR3 DNA reads as TGTGCCAGCAGCGGACGGACAGCAGCTAATTCACCCCTCCACTTT.

The V call is TRBV27, the J call TRBJ2-7, with D perhaps TRBD1 (5 bases). Trimming removed 3 bases from V and 0 bases from J, with 6 bases in between. The germline V gene encodes CDR1 MNHEY and CDR2 SMNVEV (reference sequence). This CDR3 has 13 amino acids. The CDR3: CASSFRVSYEQYF. DNA of the CDR3: TGTGCCAGCAGTTTCAGGGTCTCCTACGAGCAGTACTTC.

This clone was counted a single time. The chain combines TRBV24-1 with TRBJ2-3; 7 bases are a match to TRBD2. V lost 9 bases and J lost 1; bases outside the gene matches: 9. Germline assignment: CDR1 KGHDR and CDR2 SFDVKD. The CDR3 has 15 amino acids. For the CDR3, the DNA is TGTGCCACCTCCGGGGGAGGGCTGGGCACAGATACGCAGTATTTT. This gives the protein CATSGGGLGTDTQYF.

V gene TRBV27 combines with J gene TRBJ1-1, with D tentatively TRBD1 (5 bases). CDR1 is MNHEY and CDR2 is SMNVEV in the germline V gene (reference sequence). The CDR3 runs to 15 residues. Trimming took 0 bases from V and 2 from J, leaving 10 bases between them. CDR3 nucleotide sequence: TGTGCCAGCAGTTTATCCCTGGGGGGTAACACTGAAGCTTTCTTT. It codes for CASSLSLGGNTEAFF.

This clone was recorded once. The chain joins TRBV5-5 to TRBJ2-3; 9 bases line up with TRBD2. The CDR3 is 16 amino acids. Trimming cost V 1 base and J 2 bases; bases outside gene matches: 5. CDR1 and CDR2 from the germline V gene are SGHKS and YYEKEE (reference sequence). The CDR3 DNA reads as TGTGCCAGCAGCTTGCAGCGGGGGGCCTCCACAGATACGCAGTATTTT. It yields the protein CASSLQRGASTDTQYF. Full variable domain (outside the CDR3, taken from reference TRBV5-5 and TRBJ2-3): DAGVTQSPTHLIKTRGQQVTLRCSPISGHKSVSWYQQVLGQGPQFIFQYYEKEERGRGNFPDRFSARQFPNYSSELNVNALLLGDSALYLCASSLQRGASTDTQYFGPGTRLTVL.

The chain couples TRBV3-1 (or the pseudogene TRBV3-2) to TRBJ1-5; tentatively, D is TRBD1 (5 bases). The length of the CDR3 is 14 residues. Between the trimmed V and J ends, which lost 0 bases and 4 bases, there was a span of 7 bases. Germline CDR1 LGHDT, CDR2 YNNKEL (reference sequence). The DNA of the CDR3 is TGTGCCAGCAGCCAAGACAGGGATAATCAGCCCCAGCATTTT. Amino acids: CASSQDRDNQPQHF.

The chain recombines TRBV15 with TRBJ2-7; D is ambiguous. Looked up from germline, CDR1 is LNHNV and CDR2 is YYDKDF (reference sequence). The CDR3 spans 15 residues. Deletions cut 0 bases from V and 2 bases from J, with 11 bases between. Here the CDR3 DNA reads TGTGCCACCAGCAGAGAGGTGGCTGGCACCTACGAGCAGTACTTC. Translating it yields CATSREVAGTYEQYF. Full variable domain (outside the CDR3, taken from reference TRBV15 and TRBJ2-7): DAMVIQNPRYQVTQFGKPVTLSCSQTLNHNVMYWYQQKSSQAPKLLFHYYDKDFNNEADTPDNFQSRRPNTSFCFLDIRSPGLGDTAMYLCATSREVAGTYEQYFGPGTRLTVT.

V usage is TRBV27 and J usage is TRBJ1-2; TRBD1 might be the D (5 bases). The CDR3 sequence is 15 residues long. The V end lost 3 bases, the J end lost 1 base, and 12 bases lay between the germline ends. Per the germline V gene, CDR1 is MNHEY and CDR2 is SMNVEV (reference sequence). In DNA, the CDR3 is TGTGCCAGCAGTTTGGGGTCCCAGGGTAACTATGGCTACACCTTC. It encodes CASSLGSQGNYGYTF.

The chain carries TRBV28 and TRBJ1-4, with TRBD1 as a possible D gene (6 bases). The CDR3 runs to 13 residues. V dropped 7 bases and J dropped 4 bases, with 10 bases sitting between them. From germline, CDR1 is MDHEN and CDR2 SYDVKM. CDR3 coding DNA: TGTGCCAGCAAAGAGGGGGTTAATGAAAAACTGTTTTTT. Translation: CASKEGVNEKLFF.

The chain recombines TRBV5-6 with TRBJ1-6; D is ambiguous. CDR1 is SGHDT and CDR2 is YYEEEE in the germline V gene. The V end was cut by 2 bases, the J end by 6 bases, with 9 bases between. This CDR3 has 14 amino acids. CDR3 DNA sequence: TGTGCCAGCAGCTTTCCGGGAGCTAATTCACCCCTCCACTTT. As protein: CASSFPGANSPLHF. The variable domain in full, with the rest retrieved from reference TRBV5-6 and TRBJ1-6, is DAGVTQSPTHLIKTRGQQVTLRCSPKSGHDTVSWYQQALGQGPQFIFQYYEEEERQRGNFPDRFSGHQFPNYSSELNVNALLLGDSALYLCASSFPGANSPLHFGNGTRLTVT.

This chain joins TRBV2 and TRBJ1-6; D ambiguous. The V end lost 5 bases, the J end lost 8 bases, and 10 bases lay between the germline ends. The CDR3 sequence is 13 residues long. Germline V gives CDR1 SNHLY, CDR2 FYNNEI. The CDR3 region has the DNA TGTGCCAGCAGTCCGACGGACTATTCACCCCTCCACTTT. This translates into CASSPTDYSPLHF. The complete variable domain, with remaining parts taken from reference TRBV2 and TRBJ1-6, reads EPEVTQTPSHQVTQMGQEVILRCVPISNHLYFYWYRQILGQKVEFLVSFYNNEISEKSEIFDDQFSVERPDGSNFTLKIRSTKLEDSAMYFCASSPTDYSPLHFGNGTRLTVT.

This clone was observed once. This rearrangement joins TRBV7-2 to TRBJ1-1; 7 bases are a match to TRBD1. CDR3 length: 13 residues. The J segment lost 4 bases and the V segment lost 6 bases, leaving 5 bases of the junction unmatched. Germline-derived CDR1 and CDR2 are SGHTA and FQGNSA. In nucleotides, the CDR3 is TGTGCCAGCAGAACGACAGGGCTCACTGAAGCTTTCTTT. Encoded protein: CASRTTGLTEAFF.

This chain links TRBV11-3 with TRBJ2-7; 8 bases match TRBD1. The V segment lost 5 bases and the J segment 9 bases; nucleotides outside the gene matches: 6. The V gene's germline CDR1 is SGHNT and CDR2 YENEEA. The CDR3 runs 12 residues. Here the CDR3 reads CASSLGTGGQYF. The CDR3 bases are TGTGCCAGCAGCCTTGGGACAGGCGGGCAGTACTTC.

This chain links TRBV5-6 with TRBJ1-2; the D gene is possibly TRBD1 (5 bases). Germline V gene sequence: CDR1 SGHDT, CDR2 YYEEEE. The germline V and J ends were trimmed by 4 bases and 3 bases, with 16 bases remaining between them. The CDR3 contains 15 residues. This chain's CDR3 is CASSNPLQVDYGYTF. The CDR3 DNA reads TGTGCCAGCAGCAATCCGTTACAGGTGGACTATGGCTACACCTTC.

The J gene is TRBJ1-5, the V gene TRBV28, with TRBD1 identical over 10 bases. The CDR3 sequence is 15 residues long. Looked up from germline, CDR1 is MDHEN and CDR2 is SYDVKM. Trimming removed 10 bases from V and 5 bases from J; junction bases left unmatched: 11. CDR3 protein: CATNRYGTGDQPQHF. The CDR3 DNA sequence: TGTGCCACAAATCGTTACGGGACAGGGGATCAGCCCCAGCATTTT.

The rearrangement uses TRBV7-9 and TRBJ1-4, with D maybe TRBD1 (5 bases). The germline V gene has CDR1 SEHNR and CDR2 FQNEAQ (reference sequence). The CDR3 is 13 amino acids. Between the trimmed V and J ends, which lost 6 bases and 8 bases, there was a span of 13 bases. The CDR3 here is CASRRGGMEKLFF. In DNA, the CDR3 is TGTGCCAGCAGACGCGGGGGGATGGAAAAACTGTTTTTT.

The J gene is TRBJ2-7, the V gene TRBV6-2 or TRBV6-3; a weak D match, TRBD1 (6 bases). This CDR3 is 13 amino acids long. Germline CDR1 reads MNHEY; CDR2 reads SVGEGT. V dropped 5 bases and J dropped 6 bases, with 14 bases sitting between them. CDR3 region: CASSTLQGAEQYF. CDR3 nucleotide sequence: TGTGCCAGCAGTACACTACAGGGCGCCGAGCAGTACTTC.

The CDR3 protein is CASSLARKSTDTQYF. In DNA form, the CDR3 reads TGTGCCAGCAGCTTAGCCAGGAAAAGCACAGATACGCAGTATTTT. The V call is TRBV7-9, the J call TRBJ2-3, with D unclear. Germline-derived CDR1 and CDR2 are SEHNR and FQNEAQ (reference sequence). V gave up 0 bases and J gave up 0 bases, with 7 bases separating them. This CDR3 contains 15 residues.

The chain has TRBV6-5 and TRBJ1-2; D is perhaps TRBD1 (5 bases). Per germline, CDR1 MNHEY and CDR2 SVGAGI. The CDR3 runs 14 residues. Trimming pared 6 bases from V and 2 bases from J, leaving 13 bases between. The CDR3 sequence is CASSPEQVNYGYTF. CDR3 sequence (DNA): TGTGCCAGCAGCCCGGAACAGGTGAACTATGGCTACACCTTC.